This T cell receptor beta chain emerged from a study of long-term antiretroviral therapy in people with HIV. Across the whole study: The immediate-ART recommendation dates to 2015, and the earliest samples predate it by about a decade.

Runs used v3.0 of the immunoSEQ assay and were done at survey level. Generated by immunoSEQ multiplex PCR, the TCRdb table keeps only in-frame clones and is missing some. The profile covers tens of thousands of clones, with roughly 96% appearing a single time and less than 3% taken by the ten largest. The germline gives CDR1 GTSNPN, CDR2 SVGIG (reference sequence). The CDR3 is 13 residues long. V was clipped by 5 bases and J by 4 bases, with 14 bases between them. Study-wide results and limits: Versus controls, repertoires in people with HIV had narrower CDR3 length ranges. Information pertaining to ART adherence, viral resistance or therapeutic modifications was not obtained.

Regarding this clone: Its antigen is unidentified.

The sample in question was unsorted PBMCs, obtained 3.7 years after starting antiretroviral therapy. The sequence was obtained from a woman aged 50 to 60 with HIV. The chain carries TRBV30 and TRBJ1-2; the D is unclear. This chain's CDR3 is CAWGEVGSYGYTF. Written as DNA, the CDR3 is TGTGCCTGGGGTGAGGTAGGGTCCTATGGCTACACCTTC. Using reference TRBV30 and TRBJ1-2 for the parts outside the CDR3, the full variable domain is SQTIHQWPATLVQPVGSPLSLECTVEGTSNPNLYWYRQAAGRGLQLLFYSVGIGQISSEVPQNLSASRPQDRQFILSSKKLLLSDSGFYLCAWGEVGSYGYTFGSGTRLTVV.